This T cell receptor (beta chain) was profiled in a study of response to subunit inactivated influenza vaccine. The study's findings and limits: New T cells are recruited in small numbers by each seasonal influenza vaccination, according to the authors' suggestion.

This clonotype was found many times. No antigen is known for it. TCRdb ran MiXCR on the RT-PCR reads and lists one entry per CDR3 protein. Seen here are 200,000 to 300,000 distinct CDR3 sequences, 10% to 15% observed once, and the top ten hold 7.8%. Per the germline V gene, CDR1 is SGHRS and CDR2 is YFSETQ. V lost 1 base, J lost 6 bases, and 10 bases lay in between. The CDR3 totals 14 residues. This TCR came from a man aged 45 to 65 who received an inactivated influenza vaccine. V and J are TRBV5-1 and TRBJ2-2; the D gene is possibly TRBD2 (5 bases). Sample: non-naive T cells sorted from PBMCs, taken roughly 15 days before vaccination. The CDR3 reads CASSLLGEAGELFF. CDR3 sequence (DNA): TGCGCCAGCAGCTTGTTGGGAGAAGCCGGGGAGCTGTTTTTT.